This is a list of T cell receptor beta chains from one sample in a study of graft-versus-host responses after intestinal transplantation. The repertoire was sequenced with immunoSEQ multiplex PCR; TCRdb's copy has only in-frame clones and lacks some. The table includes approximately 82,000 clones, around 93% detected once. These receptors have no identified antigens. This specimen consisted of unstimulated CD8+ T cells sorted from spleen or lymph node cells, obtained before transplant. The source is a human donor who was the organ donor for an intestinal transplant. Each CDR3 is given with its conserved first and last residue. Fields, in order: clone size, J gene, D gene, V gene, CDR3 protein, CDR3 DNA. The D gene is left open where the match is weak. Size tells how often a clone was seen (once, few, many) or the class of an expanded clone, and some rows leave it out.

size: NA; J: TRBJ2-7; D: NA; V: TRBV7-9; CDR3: CASSSQAYEQYF; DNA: TGTGCCAGCAGCAGTCAGGCTTACGAGCAGTACTTC
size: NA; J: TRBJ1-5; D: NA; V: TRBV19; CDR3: CASSRSVLVDQPQHF; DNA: TGTGCCAGTAGTAGATCGGTACTGGTCGATCAGCCCCAGCATTTT
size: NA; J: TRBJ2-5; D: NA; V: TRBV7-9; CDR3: CASRGLQETQYF; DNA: TGTGCCAGCAGGGGCCTCCAAGAGACCCAGTACTTC
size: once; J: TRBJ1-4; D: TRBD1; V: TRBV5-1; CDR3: CASSLRDRFNEKLFF; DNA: TGCGCCAGCAGCCTAAGGGACAGATTTAATGAAAAACTGTTTTTT
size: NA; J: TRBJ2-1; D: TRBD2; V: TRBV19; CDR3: CASHLSGSPYNEQFF; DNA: TGTGCCAGTCACCTTAGCGGGAGTCCGTACAATGAGCAGTTCTTC
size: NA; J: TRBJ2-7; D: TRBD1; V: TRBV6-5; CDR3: CASTPGTVTREQYF; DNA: TGTGCCAGCACCCCCGGGACAGTCACCCGCGAGCAGTACTTC
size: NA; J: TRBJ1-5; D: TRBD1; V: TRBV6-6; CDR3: CASSSPRDRTQPQHF; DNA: TGTGCCAGCAGTTCCCCACGGGACAGGACTCAGCCCCAGCATTTT
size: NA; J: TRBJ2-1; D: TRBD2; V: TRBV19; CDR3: CASTPVGGYEQFF; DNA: TGTGCCAGTACCCCTGTCGGGGGGTATGAGCAGTTCTTC
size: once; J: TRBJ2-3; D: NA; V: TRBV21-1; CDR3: CASSTRQAYITDTQYF; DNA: TGTGCCAGCAGCACACGACAGGCCTATATCACAGATACGCAGTATTTT
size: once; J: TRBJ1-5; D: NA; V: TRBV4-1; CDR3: CASSQLIVGQLNQPQHF; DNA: TGCGCCAGCAGCCAGCTTATAGTAGGACAACTTAATCAGCCCCAGCATTTT
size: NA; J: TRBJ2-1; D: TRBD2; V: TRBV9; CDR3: CASSVAARASGLYNEQFF; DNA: TGTGCCAGCAGCGTAGCCGCACGCGCTAGCGGTCTATACAATGAGCAGTTCTTC
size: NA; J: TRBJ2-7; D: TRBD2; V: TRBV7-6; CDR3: CASSLRAGGSYEQYF; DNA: TGTGCCAGCAGCTTAAGGGCGGGGGGCTCCTACGAGCAGTACTTC
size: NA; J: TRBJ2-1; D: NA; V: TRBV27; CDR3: CASTVGGGDNEQFF; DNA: TGTGCCAGCACCGTGGGGGGTGGAGACAATGAGCAGTTCTTC
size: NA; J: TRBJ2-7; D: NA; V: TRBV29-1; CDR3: CSVNDRSRGYEQYF; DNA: TGCAGCGTCAACGACCGGAGCAGGGGCTACGAGCAGTACTTC
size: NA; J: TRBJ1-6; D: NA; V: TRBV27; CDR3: CASSGGGFQNSPLHF; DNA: TGTGCCAGCAGTGGGGGGGGTTTTCAAAATTCACCCCTCCACTTT
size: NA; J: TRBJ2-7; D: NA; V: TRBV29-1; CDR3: CSVELGEYYEQYF; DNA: TGCAGCGTGGAACTAGGCGAGTACTACGAGCAGTACTTC
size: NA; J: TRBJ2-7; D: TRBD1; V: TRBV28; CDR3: CASTRDRAYEQYF; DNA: TGTGCCAGCACCCGGGACAGAGCCTACGAGCAGTACTTC
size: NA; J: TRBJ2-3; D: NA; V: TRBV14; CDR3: CASSQDLATLGPDTQYF; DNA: TGTGCCAGCAGCCAAGATTTGGCCACCTTGGGCCCAGATACGCAGTATTTT
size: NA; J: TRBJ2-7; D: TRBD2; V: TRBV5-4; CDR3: CASSPTESGSLNEQYF; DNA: TGTGCCAGCAGCCCGACCGAAAGCGGGAGTCTCAACGAGCAGTACTTC
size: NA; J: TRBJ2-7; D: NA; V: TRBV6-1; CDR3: CASIQRNEQYF; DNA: TGTGCCAGCATACAGAGAAACGAGCAGTACTTC
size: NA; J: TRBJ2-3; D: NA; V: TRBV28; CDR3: CASNPEGLGGDTQYF; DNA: TGTGCCAGCAATCCCGAGGGGCTGGGGGGAGATACGCAGTATTTT
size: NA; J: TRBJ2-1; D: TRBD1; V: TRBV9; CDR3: CASSQGARAYNEQFF; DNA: TGTGCCAGCAGCCAGGGGGCTAGAGCCTACAATGAGCAGTTCTTC
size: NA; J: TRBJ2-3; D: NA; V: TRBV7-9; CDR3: CASSLALTDTQYF; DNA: TGTGCCAGCAGCTTAGCCCTAACAGATACGCAGTATTTT
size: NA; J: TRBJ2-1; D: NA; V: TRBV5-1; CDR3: CASSLTGWAGEQFF; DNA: TGCGCCAGCAGCTTAACAGGTTGGGCTGGTGAGCAGTTCTTC